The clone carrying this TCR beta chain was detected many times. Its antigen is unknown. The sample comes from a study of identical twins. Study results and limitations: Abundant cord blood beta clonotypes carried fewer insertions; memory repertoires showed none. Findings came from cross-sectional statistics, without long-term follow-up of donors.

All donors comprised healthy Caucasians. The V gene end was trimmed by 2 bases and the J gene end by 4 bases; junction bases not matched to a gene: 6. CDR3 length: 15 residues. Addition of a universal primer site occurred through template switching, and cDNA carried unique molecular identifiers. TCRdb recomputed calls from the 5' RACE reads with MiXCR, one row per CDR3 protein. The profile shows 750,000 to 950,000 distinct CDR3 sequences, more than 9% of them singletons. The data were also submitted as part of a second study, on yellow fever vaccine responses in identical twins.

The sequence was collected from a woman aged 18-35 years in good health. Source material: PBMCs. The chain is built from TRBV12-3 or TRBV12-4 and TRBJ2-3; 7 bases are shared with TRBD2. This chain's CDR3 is CASSLRRESADTQYF. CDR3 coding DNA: TGTGCCAGCAGTTTACGGCGGGAGTCGGCAGATACGCAGTATTTT.